Shown below are 10 T cell receptor beta chains from a single sample sequenced in a study of T cells in Graves' hyperthyroidism and ophthalmopathy. Amplification yielded TCR beta CDR3 regions, with RNA transcripts as the source. TCR CDR3 underwent first-round RT-PCR with the HTBI primer set. TCRdb processed the multiplex PCR reads anew with MiXCR; each CDR3 protein has one entry. Of nearly 600,000 distinct CDR3 sequences listed, approximately 14% were seen once; the top ten hold approximately 5.7%. Sequencing input: blood. Receptors were obtained from a woman in her 30s with Graves' hyperthyroidism that later progressed to Graves' ophthalmopathy.

This clonotype appeared many times. The chain employs TRBV6-1 and TRBJ2-3, with D tentatively TRBD2 (6 bases). Germline V CDR1 and CDR2: MNHNS, SASEGT. The CDR3 has 14 residues. V lost 5 bases and J lost 1, with 10 bases in between. The CDR3 reads CASSPQRGTDTQYF. The CDR3 DNA is TGTGCCAGCAGTCCCCAGCGGGGCACAGATACGCAGTATTTT.

This clonotype was counted many times. J is TRBJ2-5 and V is TRBV30, with 7 bases that match TRBD2. Germline-derived CDR1 and CDR2 are GTSNPN and SVGIG (reference sequence). The CDR3 is 14 residues long. V was pared by 5 bases and J by 4 bases, with 10 bases of the junction left unmatched. CDR3 residues: CAWENTSDGETQYF. Here the CDR3 DNA reads TGTGCCTGGGAAAATACTAGCGATGGAGAGACCCAGTACTTC.

The gene calls are TRBV4-1 and TRBJ1-1; 12 bases are a match to TRBD1. The CDR3 is 19 amino acids. The germline CDR1 and CDR2 sequences are MGHRA and YSYEKL. V gave up 0 bases and J gave up 5 bases; unmatched junction bases: 13. The CDR3 bases are TGCGCCAGCAGCCAAGATCGTGGGGACAGGGGGCCCGGGAGTACTGAAGCTTTCTTT. This translates into CASSQDRGDRGPGSTEAFF.

As concerns this clonotype: This sequence may be a read error, since a much larger clone differs from it by one base. The gene calls are TRBV7-3 and TRBJ2-2, with 10 bases fitting TRBD2. The V gene's germline CDR1 is SGHTA and CDR2 FQGTGA. CDR3 length: 16 amino acids. The CDR3 region has the DNA TGTGCCAACAGCTCCCAGCGGGAGGGCCTCACCGGGGAGCTGTTTTTT. As protein: CANSSQREGLTGELFF.

The J gene is TRBJ1-1, the V gene TRBV19; 8 positions agree with TRBD1. Germline V gives CDR1 LNHDA, CDR2 SQIVND (reference sequence). The CDR3 is 14 amino acids. Losses at the gene ends were 7 bases for V and 2 bases for J; bases not matched to a gene: 6. The CDR3 DNA reads TGTGCCAGTAATCGACAGGGGTTTAACACTGAAGCTTTCTTT. This translates into CASNRQGFNTEAFF.

Note on this clonotype: Being one base from a much bigger clone, this may be a read error. The chain has TRBV30 and TRBJ2-3, with TRBD2 identical over 7 bases. V was clipped by 1 base and J by 8 bases; unmatched bases: 9. The CDR3 runs 14 residues. Germline CDR1 and CDR2: GTSNPN and SVGIG (reference sequence). CDR3 in amino acids: CAWSAPGGGGTQYF. In DNA form, the CDR3 reads TGTGCCTGGAGTGCTCCCGGCGGGGGAGGTACGCAGTATTTT.

This clonotype appeared many times. The genes are TRBV28 and TRBJ2-4; tentative D call: TRBD1 (5 bases). V was pared by 6 bases and J by 4 bases, with 10 bases between. In germline, CDR1 is MDHEN, CDR2 SYDVKM. The CDR3 contains 13 residues. The CDR3 sequence is CASRRQGKNIQYF. CDR3 nucleotides: TGTGCCAGCAGGCGGCAGGGAAAAAACATTCAGTACTTC.

This clonotype was found many times. The gene calls are TRBV7-2 and TRBJ2-7; 11 bases are a match to TRBD2. This CDR3 has 14 residues. V shed 5 bases, J shed 6 bases, and the junction held 6 bases outside the gene matches. CDR1 is SGHTA, CDR2 FQGNSA, per germline. DNA of the CDR3: TGTGCCAGCAGCGCAACTAGCGGGAGATCCGAGCAGTACTTC. Its translation: CASSATSGRSEQYF.

This clonotype occurred many times. The chain links TRBV30 to TRBJ2-7; no reliable D call. The CDR3 is 13 residues long. V was trimmed by 0 bases and J by 0 bases, leaving 6 bases between them. Germline CDR1 is GTSNPN and CDR2 is SVGIG (reference sequence). CDR3 DNA: TGTGCCTGGAGTGTCAGCCTCTCCTACGAGCAGTACTTC. Translating it yields CAWSVSLSYEQYF. The entire variable domain, with the rest obtained from reference TRBV30 and TRBJ2-7, is as follows: SQTIHQWPATLVQPVGSPLSLECTVEGTSNPNLYWYRQAAGRGLQLLFYSVGIGQISSEVPQNLSASRPQDRQFILSSKKLLLSDSGFYLCAWSVSLSYEQYFGPGTRLTVT.

This clonotype was seen a handful of times. The rearrangement uses TRBV20-1 and TRBJ2-1; the match to TRBD2 covers 7 bases. V was pared by 0 bases and J by 5 bases, with 7 bases of the junction left unmatched. The CDR3 is made up of 15 amino acids. Per germline, CDR1 DFQATT and CDR2 SNEGSKA (reference sequence). For the CDR3, the DNA is TGCAGTGCTAGAGATGGGGGGGGGGGAAACAATGAGCAGTTCTTC. Translated, it gives CSARDGGGGNNEQFF.